The 30 T cell receptor beta chains listed next were all sequenced from one sample in a study of blood T cell repertoires in COVID-19 (dated by TCRdb to the early 2020s). Library construction relied on the immunoSEQ multiplex PCR assay. The table comes from immuneACCESS by way of TCRdb, which keeps in-frame sequences with V and J called. Part of the clones is missing from these tables; in studies checked, under half for an unresolved V gene and the rest for unknown reasons. This sample gives approximately 160,000 clones in total; 60% to 85% of them show up just once. The ten largest clones add up to about 3% of the sample. The specimen was peripheral blood. Source of these receptors: a man between 65 and 80 years old with acute or convalescent COVID-19.

The genes are TRBV12-3 or TRBV12-4 and TRBJ2-7; D remains unclear. V was trimmed by 5 bases and J by 6 bases, leaving 11 bases between them. CDR3 length: 12 residues. CDR3 sequence reads: CASSKSPVEQYF. Written as DNA, the CDR3 is TGTGCCAGCAGTAAAAGCCCCGTCGAGCAGTACTTC.

The count of this clone is one. J is TRBJ2-5 and V is TRBV6-5; the match to TRBD1 covers 8 bases. The CDR3 loop spans 11 amino acids. The junction had 5 bases not matched to a gene; V was cut back by 7 bases and J by 10 bases. The germline V gene encodes CDR1 MNHEY and CDR2 SVGAGI. The CDR3 DNA follows: TGTGCCAGCAACCGACAGGGGATCCAGTACTTC. Its translation is CASNRQGIQYF.

The CDR3 is CASSSPDRGQDTEAFF. Written as DNA, the CDR3 is TGTGCCAGTAGTAGCCCGGACAGGGGGCAAGACACTGAAGCTTTCTTT. This chain uses TRBV19 with TRBJ1-1; 11 bases are shared with TRBD1. CDR3 length: 16 residues. CDR1 and CDR2 (germline): LNHDA, SQIVND (reference sequence). With 4 bases clipped from V and 3 bases from J, the junction kept 7 bases outside the gene matches.

The J gene is TRBJ2-7, the V gene TRBV5-1, with 7 bases that match TRBD1. The germline V gene encodes CDR1 SGHRS and CDR2 YFSETQ. Trimming at V came to 1 base and at J to 2 bases, leaving 3 bases not matched to a gene. The CDR3 runs 14 residues. The CDR3 DNA reads as TGCGCCAGCAGCTTGACAGGGGCCCCCTACGAGCAGTACTTC. It is translated as CASSLTGAPYEQYF. Full variable domain (rest looked up from reference TRBV5-1 and TRBJ2-7): KAGVTQTPRYLIKTRGQQVTLSCSPISGHRSVSWYQQTPGQGLQFLFEYFSETQRNKGNFPGRFSGRQFSNSRSEMNVSTLELGDSALYLCASSLTGAPYEQYFGPGTRLTVT.

The V gene is TRBV5-1, the J gene TRBJ2-2; D might be TRBD1 (5 bases). CDR3 length: 14 residues. V lost 5 bases, J lost 2 bases, and 10 bases lay in between. Germline V CDR1 and CDR2: SGHRS, YFSETQ. The CDR3 DNA reads TGCGCCAGCAGATATGGACAAAACACCGGGGAGCTGTTTTTT. This encodes CASRYGQNTGELFF.

This clone was seen at least ten times. V gene TRBV12-3 or TRBV12-4 combines with J gene TRBJ1-2; D not resolved. V lost 7 bases and J lost 5, with 11 bases in between. The CDR3 length is 12 residues. As DNA, the CDR3 is TGTGCCAGCACCGATCGGGATTATGGCTACACCTTC. Protein product: CASTDRDYGYTF.

The rearrangement uses TRBV6-5 and TRBJ2-1; TRBD2 matches 15 bases. V dropped 8 bases and J dropped 8; count of bases not matched to a gene: 7. The CDR3 has 15 amino acids. Germline loops: CDR1 MNHEY, CDR2 SVGAGI. In nucleotides, the CDR3 is TGTGCCAGCGCCTGGACTAGCGGGAGGGCCGATGAGCAGTTCTTC. The encoded protein is CASAWTSGRADEQFF.

This sequence joins TRBV5-1 and TRBJ1-1; maybe TRBD1 (6 bases). CDR3 length: 17 amino acids. The ends were cut back, 1 base at V and 1 base at J, with 17 bases in the middle. The germline V gene encodes CDR1 SGHRS and CDR2 YFSETQ. The CDR3 here is CASSLLGTQGTNTEAFF. The CDR3 DNA follows: TGCGCCAGCAGCTTGCTAGGGACACAAGGGACGAACACTGAAGCTTTCTTT. Based on the CDR3 plus reference TRBV5-1 and TRBJ1-1, the full variable domain is KAGVTQTPRYLIKTRGQQVTLSCSPISGHRSVSWYQQTPGQGLQFLFEYFSETQRNKGNFPGRFSGRQFSNSRSEMNVSTLELGDSALYLCASSLLGTQGTNTEAFFGQGTRLTVV.

The gene calls are TRBV4-1 and TRBJ2-7; 7 bases are shared with TRBD1. The CDR3 sequence is 13 residues long. Germline V gene lookup returns CDR1 MGHRA and CDR2 YSYEKL. V lost 3 bases to trimming and J lost 4 bases; unmatched junction nucleotides: 3. DNA for the CDR3: TGCGCCAGCAGCCAGGAACAGGGGTACGAGCAGTACTTC. This sequence encodes CASSQEQGYEQYF.

J is TRBJ1-2 and V is TRBV5-4; D gene ambiguous. V lost 0 bases, J lost 2 bases, and 8 bases lay in between. The CDR3 contains 14 residues. The germline CDR1 and CDR2 sequences are SGHNT and YYREEE (reference sequence). The CDR3 here is CASSLDRENYGYTF. CDR3 bases: TGTGCCAGCAGCTTGGATCGAGAGAACTATGGCTACACCTTC.

This CDR3 is CASSLYEGFQPQHF. DNA for the CDR3: TGTGCCAGCAGTTTGTATGAGGGTTTCCAGCCCCAGCATTTT. The chain recombines TRBV27 with TRBJ1-5; D uncertain. The CDR3 is made up of 14 amino acids. Germline CDR1 MNHEY, CDR2 SMNVEV (reference sequence). Trimming took off 3 bases at V and 7 bases at J, with 13 bases between the two ends.

V gene TRBV5-6 combines with J gene TRBJ2-1, with D perhaps TRBD2 (5 bases). Germline V gene sequence: CDR1 SGHDT, CDR2 YYEEEE. The length of the CDR3 is 15 residues. Deletions cut 4 bases from V and 2 bases from J, with 13 bases between. The CDR3 DNA sequence: TGTGCCAGCAGCCTGGAGGCTAGGACCTACAATGAGCAGTTCTTC. As protein: CASSLEARTYNEQFF.

The chain couples TRBV24-1 to TRBJ2-5; 8 bases line up with TRBD2. The CDR3 spans 17 residues. V was pared by 9 bases and J by 5 bases, with 19 bases of the junction left unmatched. Germline CDR1 and CDR2: KGHDR and SFDVKD. The CDR3 bases are TGTGCCACCCATGCCCCTTCAATAGCGGGATTTGGTGAGACCCAGTACTTC. It translates to CATHAPSIAGFGETQYF.

This chain joins TRBV11-3 and TRBJ2-3; 9 bases are shared with TRBD2. CDR1 and CDR2 (germline): SGHNT, YENEEA. The trim removed 1 base at V and 2 bases at J, leaving 4 bases unmatched. This CDR3 contains 16 residues. As DNA, the CDR3 is TGTGCCAGCAGCTTAGTAACTAGCGGGTACACAGATACGCAGTATTTT. This codes for CASSLVTSGYTDTQYF.

CDR3: CASSFGTGMIEQYF. The CDR3 bases are TGTGCCAGCAGCTTTGGGACAGGGATGATCGAGCAGTACTTC. The chain has TRBV7-8 and TRBJ2-7, with 9 bases matching TRBD1. Germline V CDR1 and CDR2: SGHVS, FQNEAQ. V lost 3 bases to trimming and J lost 6 bases; unmatched junction nucleotides: 6. CDR3 length: 14 residues.

The chain recombines TRBV3-1 (or the pseudogene TRBV3-2) with TRBJ1-5; 7 nucleotides align to TRBD1. The V gene's germline CDR1 is LGHDT and CDR2 YNNKEL (reference sequence). J gave up 5 bases and V 1 base, and 5 bases lay outside the gene matches. This CDR3 has 15 residues. The CDR3 region has the DNA TGTGCCAGCAGCCAAGGACAGGGAGGCCATCAGCCCCAGCATTTT. This translates into CASSQGQGGHQPQHF.

The gene calls are TRBV7-2 and TRBJ1-3; 7 bases match TRBD1. Germline trimming cut 7 bases from V and 0 bases from J; bases unmatched to any gene: 15. The germline gives CDR1 SGHTA, CDR2 FQGNSA. The CDR3 runs to 18 residues. The CDR3 coding sequence is TGTGCCAGCACATTAGTTCAAGGGGGCCAGCTCTCTGGAAACACCATATATTTT. This translates into CASTLVQGGQLSGNTIYF.

The chain couples TRBV7-6 to TRBJ2-1, with 15 bases fitting TRBD2. Germline CDR1 is SGHVS and CDR2 is FNYEAQ. This CDR3 comprises 16 residues. Trimming took 5 bases from V and 9 from J; bases not matched to a gene: 8. The CDR3 here is CASSLGLAGGPVEQFF. The DNA for the CDR3 is TGTGCCAGCAGCCTAGGACTAGCGGGGGGGCCGGTTGAGCAGTTCTTC.

The chain carries TRBV5-1 and TRBJ2-7; 7 nucleotides line up with TRBD1. The CDR3 length is 14 residues. Germline values: CDR1 SGHRS, CDR2 YFSETQ. The V gene end was trimmed by 4 bases and the J gene end by 2 bases; junction bases not matched to a gene: 6. The CDR3 coding sequence is TGCGCCAGCAGCCCAACAGGGGATGCCTACGAGCAGTACTTC. Its translation: CASSPTGDAYEQYF.

This sequence joins TRBV29-1 and TRBJ1-2; the match to TRBD1 covers 7 bases. With V trimmed by 7 bases and J by 0 bases, 5 bases remained unmatched. Per the germline V gene, CDR1 is SQVTM and CDR2 is ANQGSEA. The CDR3 consists of 13 residues. CDR3 region: CSAKTGSNYGYTF. As DNA, the CDR3 is TGCAGCGCTAAGACAGGGTCTAACTATGGCTACACCTTC.

CDR3 region: CASSYSRDSGADTQYF. For the CDR3, the DNA is TGTGCCAGCAGTTACTCTCGGGACAGTGGTGCAGATACGCAGTATTTT. This chain joins TRBV6-5 and TRBJ2-3; TRBD1 agrees at 7 bases. V lost 0 bases, J lost 4 bases, and 7 bases stayed unmatched. Germline loops: CDR1 MNHEY, CDR2 SVGAGI. This CDR3 has 16 amino acids.

This chain uses TRBV19 with TRBJ2-7, with D maybe TRBD1 (5 bases). In germline, CDR1 is LNHDA, CDR2 SQIVND (reference sequence). The CDR3 sequence is 12 residues long. V was pared by 0 bases and J by 8 bases, with 8 bases between. CDR3 in DNA: TGTGCCAGTAGTATAGACAGGGCTCAGCAGTACTTC. It yields the protein CASSIDRAQQYF.

This chain uses TRBV6-6 with TRBJ1-1, with D unclear. Germline V gene data show CDR1 as MNHNY and CDR2 as SVGAGI (reference sequence). V was shortened by 5 bases and J by 1 base, with 14 bases between the two germline ends. The CDR3 sequence is 15 residues long. CDR3 sequence reads: CASSPRADTNTEAFF. The CDR3 DNA reads TGTGCCAGCAGTCCGAGGGCAGACACGAACACTGAAGCTTTCTTT.

This sequence joins TRBV7-9 and TRBJ1-2; D gene ambiguous. V was clipped by 3 bases and J by 10 bases, with 12 bases between them. The CDR3 is 12 residues long. Germline CDR1 is SEHNR and CDR2 is FQNEAQ (reference sequence). The CDR3 bases are TGTGCCAGCAGCTTTGGTGGTACTAACTACACCTTC. It translates to CASSFGGTNYTF.

This chain joins TRBV7-3 and TRBJ2-1; 11 bases map to TRBD2. The V segment lost 6 bases and the J segment 6 bases; nucleotides outside the gene matches: 4. The CDR3 covers 14 residues. Germline loops: CDR1 SGHTA, CDR2 FQGTGA. CDR3 bases: TGTGCCAGCAGTCCCGGGACTAGCGGCAATGAGCAGTTCTTC. Its translation: CASSPGTSGNEQFF.

The gene calls are TRBV6-5 and TRBJ1-5; no definite D call. Per the germline V gene, CDR1 is MNHEY and CDR2 is SVGAGI. The CDR3 is 13 residues long. Trimming left V 7 bases short and J 3 bases short, with 10 bases between. CDR3 protein: CASTREVNQPQHF. For the CDR3, the DNA is TGTGCCAGCACTAGGGAGGTCAATCAGCCCCAGCATTTT.

V gene TRBV5-4 combines with J gene TRBJ2-3, with a possible D match to TRBD1 (5 bases). The V end lost 4 bases, the J end lost 4 bases, and 19 bases lay between the germline ends. The CDR3 totals 16 residues. The germline CDR1 and CDR2 sequences are SGHNT and YYREEE (reference sequence). This CDR3 reads CASSPQARVSADTQYF. In nucleotides, the CDR3 is TGTGCCAGCAGCCCGCAAGCCAGGGTATCTGCAGATACGCAGTATTTT.

Comment on this clone: Additional DNA sequences in this sample encode the identical CDR3. J is TRBJ1-2 and V is TRBV18, with D perhaps matching TRBD1 (5 bases). The V gene's germline CDR1 is KGHSH and CDR2 LQKENI. The CDR3 is 12 residues long. Deletions cut 6 bases from V and 3 bases from J, with 8 bases between. The CDR3 coding sequence is TGTGCCAGCTCGGGGACTGACTATGGCTACACCTTC. It translates to CASSGTDYGYTF.

The chain uses TRBV5-1 and TRBJ2-3, with 13 positions matching TRBD2. The junction had 7 bases not matched to a gene; V was cut back by 0 bases and J by 6 bases. CDR3 length: 17 amino acids. Germline loops: CDR1 SGHRS, CDR2 YFSETQ. The CDR3 DNA is TGCGCCAGCAGCTTGGCTACTAGCGGGAGGGCCGGGGATACGCAGTATTTT. The encoded protein is CASSLATSGRAGDTQYF.

The rearrangement links TRBV9 to TRBJ2-7; D might be TRBD1 (6 bases). CDR3 size: 15 residues. Trimming took 3 bases from V and 2 from J, leaving 15 bases between them. Germline V gene data show CDR1 as SGDLS and CDR2 as YYNGEE. CDR3 sequence: CASSGGPDSAYEQYF. The CDR3 nucleotides read TGTGCCAGCAGCGGAGGCCCGGACAGTGCCTACGAGCAGTACTTC. Full variable domain (rest looked up from reference TRBV9 and TRBJ2-7): DSGVTQTPKHLITATGQRVTLRCSPRSGDLSVYWYQQSLDQGLQFLIQYYNGEERAKGNILERFSAQQFPDLHSELNLSSLELGDSALYFCASSGGPDSAYEQYFGPGTRLTVT.